The 5 T cell receptor beta chains reported below all come from one sample, sequenced in a study of technical replicates of blood from a few donors. The protocol was immunoSEQ multiplex PCR, while the TCRdb copy is restricted to in-frame clones and leaves out a portion. This sample yields tens of thousands of clones, of which about nine tenths are seen a single time; under 0.5% belongs to the top ten. Sequenced input: T cells isolated from PBMCs. These receptors came from a human donor in good health.

The rearrangement links TRBV19 to TRBJ2-1; 7 nucleotides match TRBD2. The germline V gene has CDR1 LNHDA and CDR2 SQIVND (reference sequence). V shed 3 bases, J shed 6 bases, and the junction held 5 bases outside the gene matches. This CDR3 comprises 14 residues. The DNA of the CDR3 is TGTGCCAGTAGTATCGGAGGGAGGGCCAATGAGCAGTTCTTC. It translates to CASSIGGRANEQFF.

The chain has TRBV27 and TRBJ2-7, with 7 bases matching TRBD1. Trimming at V came to 7 bases and at J to 3 bases, leaving 15 bases not matched to a gene. The CDR3 is made up of 16 amino acids. Germline-derived CDR1 and CDR2 are MNHEY and SMNVEV (reference sequence). The CDR3 spells CASTTWKRTGLYEQYF. In nucleotides, the CDR3 is TGTGCCAGCACCACATGGAAAAGGACAGGCCTCTACGAGCAGTACTTC.

The chain joins TRBV11-1 to TRBJ2-2; D possibly corresponds to TRBD1 (5 bases). Germline-derived CDR1 and CDR2 are SGHAT and FQDESV (reference sequence). Trimming removed 3 bases from V and 0 bases from J, with 8 bases in between. The CDR3 consists of 15 residues. CDR3 amino acids: CASSLGLSNTGELFF. For the CDR3, the DNA is TGTGCCAGCAGCTTGGGGCTCTCGAACACCGGGGAGCTGTTTTTT.

J is TRBJ2-7 and V is TRBV27; 11 bases align to TRBD1. V dropped 8 bases and J dropped 7; count of bases not matched to a gene: 19. Germline V gene lookup returns CDR1 MNHEY and CDR2 SMNVEV (reference sequence). CDR3 length: 17 amino acids. The CDR3 sequence: CASRLRWGTGGLGEQYF. In DNA form, the CDR3 reads TGTGCCAGCCGACTTAGATGGGGGACAGGGGGTCTCGGGGAGCAGTACTTC.

This chain joins TRBV27 and TRBJ1-1, with a weak D call TRBD1 (5 bases). The CDR3 has 15 residues. V was shortened by 5 bases and J by 4 bases, with 17 bases between the two germline ends. Germline V lookup: CDR1 MNHEY, CDR2 SMNVEV (reference sequence). CDR3 sequence (DNA): TGTGCCAGCAGTCCCAGCCTCGGGGGTTCCACTGAAGCTTTCTTT. This encodes CASSPSLGGSTEAFF.